Below, 21 T cell receptor beta chains from the same sample are listed, as sequenced in a study of T-cell reconstitution after alpha-beta-depleted transplantation in children. Preparing the TCRbeta library involved the use of unique molecular identifiers. A single record per CDR3 protein comes from TCRdb applying MiXCR to the PCR reads. This table has 440,000 or so distinct CDR3 sequences, around two fifths appearing once. The sequencing here drew on PBMCs, taken before TCRalphabeta/CD19-depleted stem cell transplant. These receptors all come from a girl aged 2 to 9 with aplastic anemia, due to receive a stem cell transplant.

This clonotype came up a few times. The V call is TRBV7-2, the J call TRBJ1-5; D gene uncertain. This CDR3 is 13 amino acids long. In germline, CDR1 is SGHTA, CDR2 FQGNSA. Trimming shortened V by 5 bases and J by 5 bases, and 10 bases separated the two germline ends. This chain's CDR3 is CASSPRKDQPQHF. The CDR3 region has the DNA TGTGCCAGCAGCCCCAGGAAAGATCAGCCCCAGCATTTT.

Here the CDR3 reads CASSLVQGVEGYTF. The CDR3 DNA sequence: TGCGCCAGCAGCTTGGTTCAGGGTGTAGAAGGCTACACCTTC. The rearrangement links TRBV5-1 to TRBJ1-2, with D possibly TRBD1 on 5 matching bases. Germline CDR1 and CDR2: SGHRS and YFSETQ. The CDR3 covers 14 residues. V shed 0 bases and J shed 8 bases, with 14 bases lying between them.

This clonotype was seen at least ten times. V and J are TRBV27 and TRBJ2-1; D gene ambiguous. The germline gives CDR1 MNHEY, CDR2 SMNVEV (reference sequence). V gave up 5 bases and J gave up 2 bases, with 10 bases separating them. The CDR3 runs 14 residues. The CDR3, as DNA: TGTGCCAGCAGTCCATCGACAACCTACAATGAGCAGTTCTTC. Its translation is CASSPSTTYNEQFF.

This sequence joins TRBV20-1 and TRBJ2-1, with TRBD2 matching over 9 bases. CDR1 DFQATT and CDR2 SNEGSKA come from the germline V gene (reference sequence). The V gene end was trimmed by 3 bases and the J gene end by 0 bases; junction bases not matched to a gene: 12. This CDR3 contains 18 residues. The CDR3 loop is CSASALTAGGVSYNEQFF. CDR3 DNA: TGCAGTGCTAGTGCCCTTACAGCGGGGGGCGTCTCCTACAATGAGCAGTTCTTC.

This clonotype was counted many times. This chain links TRBV6-4 with TRBJ2-5; D is perhaps TRBD1 (6 bases). CDR1 and CDR2 from the germline V gene are MRHNA and SNTAGT. Between the trimmed V and J ends, which lost 6 bases and 5 bases, there was a span of 13 bases. The CDR3 is 13 residues long. The CDR3 here is CASSRSRGETQYF. The CDR3 bases are TGTGCCAGCAGCCGATCTAGGGGGGAGACCCAGTACTTC.

This clonotype was seen many times. The CDR3 DNA reads as TGTGCCAGCAGCTCACGGGGCCTAGGGATGAACACTGAAGCTTTCTTT. Its translation: CASSSRGLGMNTEAFF. This sequence joins TRBV11-2 and TRBJ1-1; D perhaps matches TRBD1 (5 bases). The CDR3 length is 16 residues. Germline V gene data show CDR1 as SGHAT and CDR2 as FQNNGV. V lost 4 bases and J 0 bases, leaving 15 bases between the germline ends.

This clonotype was found many times. V and J are TRBV5-1 and TRBJ2-3; 14 bases are a match to TRBD2. Germline values: CDR1 SGHRS, CDR2 YFSETQ. This CDR3 has 18 amino acids. J lost 9 bases, V lost 0 bases, and 12 bases had no gene match. CDR3 sequence reads: CASSLEPQGTSGRGTQYF. For the CDR3, the DNA is TGCGCCAGCAGCTTGGAACCACAGGGGACTAGCGGGAGAGGGACGCAGTATTTT.

J is TRBJ2-5 and V is TRBV20-1; 8 bases agree with TRBD1. V lost 5 bases and J lost 0; bases outside the gene matches: 2. Germline-derived CDR1 and CDR2 are DFQATT and SNEGSKA (reference sequence). CDR3 length equals 13 residues. CDR3 sequence (DNA): TGCAGTGCTGGACAGGGTCACCAAGAGACCCAGTACTTC. It is translated as CSAGQGHQETQYF.

V and J are TRBV27 and TRBJ2-6; TRBD2 is a possible D gene (6 bases). V was clipped by 5 bases and J by 0 bases, with 11 bases between them. The CDR3 has 16 residues. Germline lookup yields CDR1 MNHEY and CDR2 SMNVEV (reference sequence). This CDR3 is CASSPTGVSGANVLTF. DNA for the CDR3: TGTGCCAGCAGTCCTACGGGAGTCTCTGGGGCCAACGTCCTGACTTTC. The whole variable domain, remainder taken from reference TRBV27 and TRBJ2-6, is EAQVTQNPRYLITVTGKKLTVTCSQNMNHEYMSWYRQDPGLGLRQIYYSMNVEVTDKGDVPEGYKVSRKEKRNFPLILESPSPNQTSLYFCASSPTGVSGANVLTFGAGSRLTVL.

This clonotype has at least ten counts. The chain joins TRBV13 to TRBJ1-4, with D perhaps TRBD1 (5 bases). The CDR3 extends over 15 amino acids. Trimming took 6 bases from V and 7 from J, leaving 18 bases between them. The germline gives CDR1 PRHDT, CDR2 FYEKMQ (reference sequence). CDR3 in amino acids: CASRPGGLGREKLFF. The CDR3 DNA sequence: TGTGCCAGCAGGCCCGGCGGTCTGGGACGTGAAAAACTGTTTTTT.

For the CDR3, the DNA is TGTGCCAGTAACCCAGGTCTAGGAGATACGCAGTATTTT. This gives the protein CASNPGLGDTQYF. The chain recombines TRBV19 with TRBJ2-3; D is uncertain. This CDR3 has 13 residues. V was cut by 7 bases and J by 5 bases, with 13 bases left in between. Per germline, CDR1 LNHDA and CDR2 SQIVND (reference sequence).

This chain connects TRBV5-6 to TRBJ2-3, with D perhaps given as TRBD1 or TRBD2 (6 bases each). The CDR3 sequence is 16 residues long. Per the germline V gene, CDR1 is SGHDT and CDR2 is YYEEEE. Trimming pared 0 bases from V and 2 bases from J, leaving 13 bases between. The CDR3 reads CASSLARGPDTDTQYF. In DNA form, the CDR3 reads TGTGCCAGCAGCTTGGCCCGGGGGCCAGACACAGATACGCAGTATTTT.

The gene calls are TRBV20-1 and TRBJ1-5; TRBD1 matches at 7 bases. V lost 6 bases, J lost 7 bases, and 9 bases stayed unmatched. The germline V gene has CDR1 DFQATT and CDR2 SNEGSKA (reference sequence). This CDR3 region has 13 residues. CDR3 protein: CSAREGAGQPQHF. The DNA for the CDR3 is TGCAGTGCCCGAGAGGGGGCAGGGCAGCCCCAGCATTTT.

V is TRBV20-1 and J is TRBJ2-1; 8 bases are a match to TRBD2. Germline V lookup: CDR1 DFQATT, CDR2 SNEGSKA (reference sequence). V lost 4 bases, J lost 5 bases, and 16 bases stayed unmatched. This CDR3 is 17 amino acids long. The CDR3 coding sequence is TGCAGTGCTAATAGGAGGGCCGGGACTAGTGGCAACAATGAGCAGTTCTTC. Translation gives CSANRRAGTSGNNEQFF.

CDR3 in amino acids: CASSSYEGQVTGGYTF. CDR3 coding DNA: TGTGCCAGCAGCTCCTACGAGGGACAGGTGACGGGAGGCTACACCTTC. This chain uses TRBV6-5 with TRBJ1-2; 8 bases are shared with TRBD1. There are 16 residues in the CDR3. V shed 6 bases and J 8 bases; nucleotides not matched to a gene: 17. Germline V lookup: CDR1 MNHEY, CDR2 SVGAGI.

The V gene is TRBV19, the J gene TRBJ2-2, with a tentative D call TRBD2 (5 bases). Germline V gene data show CDR1 as LNHDA and CDR2 as SQIVND (reference sequence). The CDR3 runs to 17 residues. Trimming stripped 5 bases from V and 0 bases from J, with 16 bases between. The CDR3 sequence is CASSFSRGYANTGELFF. In nucleotides, the CDR3 is TGTGCCAGTAGTTTTTCACGAGGGTACGCGAACACCGGGGAGCTGTTTTTT.

This chain joins TRBV5-1 and TRBJ2-7, with 7 bases that match TRBD2. The V and J ends lost 4 bases and 5 bases, in that order; junction bases with no gene match: 6. CDR3 size: 13 residues. Germline CDR1 and CDR2: SGHRS and YFSETQ. CDR3 sequence (DNA): TGCGCCAGCAGCCTAGCGGCCTACGACGAGCAGTACTTC. This codes for CASSLAAYDEQYF.

To note about this clonotype: A clone one base away is much larger, so this may be a read error. This CDR3 reads CGASPTSGPGGYTDTQYF. CDR3 DNA: TGCGGTGCTAGTCCGACTAGCGGGCCGGGTGGGTACACAGATACGCAGTATTTT. The V gene is TRBV20-1, the J gene TRBJ2-3, with 10 bases matching TRBD2. From germline, CDR1 is DFQATT and CDR2 SNEGSKA (reference sequence). The length of the CDR3 is 18 residues.

The V and J genes are TRBV12-3 or TRBV12-4 and TRBJ2-7, with D tentatively TRBD1 (6 bases). V lost 7 bases and J 7 bases, leaving 23 bases between the germline ends. CDR3 size: 15 residues. The DNA for the CDR3 is TGTGCCAGCACTACCCTCGGACAGCTTGGCGGGGAGCAGTACTTC. This translates into CASTTLGQLGGEQYF.

J is TRBJ2-2 and V is TRBV5-1; TRBD2 matches 12 bases. The CDR3 totals 19 residues. V gave up 1 base and J gave up 2 bases; unmatched junction bases: 9. Per the germline V gene, CDR1 is SGHRS and CDR2 is YFSETQ. In DNA, the CDR3 is TGCGCCAGCAGCTTGATTGTTGGACTAGCGGGGAAAAACACCGGGGAGCTGTTTTTT. It encodes CASSLIVGLAGKNTGELFF.

This clonotype is a singleton in its sample. This chain connects TRBV29-1 to TRBJ1-5, with TRBD1 identical over 12 bases. Germline CDR1 is SQVTM and CDR2 is ANQGSEA. V shed 7 bases and J 3 bases; nucleotides not matched to a gene: 7. The CDR3 contains 15 residues. The CDR3 sequence: CSACRDRGLNQPQHF. CDR3 in DNA: TGCAGCGCATGCCGGGACAGGGGGCTCAATCAGCCCCAGCATTTT.